This passage covers 25 T cell receptor beta chains from one sample sequenced in a study of shared clonotypes between healthy human individuals. Using immunoSEQ multiplex PCR, the repertoire was profiled, and TCRdb retains in-frame clones only, with some absent. In the table there are just over 2,000,000 clones, 95% of which are singletons. Sequencing was done on a sample of naive CD4+ T cells sorted from blood. The subset denotes: CD45RA+ positively selected. The origin of the receptors is a man younger than 35 in good health.

The rearrangement uses TRBV5-1 and TRBJ1-4; 7 bases fit TRBD1. The CDR3 length is 16 residues. V gave up 0 bases and J gave up 3 bases; unmatched junction bases: 5. Looked up from germline, CDR1 is SGHRS and CDR2 is YFSETQ. The DNA of the CDR3 is TGCGCCAGCAGCTTGGGACAGGGTAGCGCTAATGAAAAACTGTTTTTT. It specifies CASSLGQGSANEKLFF.

This sequence joins TRBV4-2 and TRBJ1-6; D uncertain. Germline lookup yields CDR1 LGHNA and CDR2 YNFKEQ. The germline V and J ends were trimmed by 0 bases and 8 bases, with 14 bases remaining between them. The CDR3 has 16 residues. The CDR3 DNA sequence: TGTGCCAGCAGCCAAGATAGTCCAGCTGGGGATTCACCCCTCCACTTT. Protein: CASSQDSPAGDSPLHF.

The rearrangement links TRBV7-2 to TRBJ2-7, with TRBD2 matching over 8 bases. CDR3 length: 14 residues. CDR1 and CDR2 from the germline V gene are SGHTA and FQGNSA. J gave up 3 bases and V 6 bases, and 7 bases lay outside the gene matches. This CDR3 is CASRQFSGNYEQYF. CDR3 DNA sequence: TGTGCCAGCAGACAGTTTAGCGGGAACTACGAGCAGTACTTC.

The table lists this clone with a count of one. The chain has TRBV7-9 and TRBJ2-7; 10 positions agree with TRBD1. J gave up 0 bases and V 5 bases, and 4 bases lay outside the gene matches. CDR1 and CDR2 from the germline V gene are SEHNR and FQNEAQ (reference sequence). CDR3 size: 15 residues. The CDR3 protein is CASSLRQGASYEQYF. CDR3 in DNA: TGTGCCAGCAGCCTTCGACAGGGGGCCTCCTACGAGCAGTACTTC.

J is TRBJ2-7 and V is TRBV5-6; 7 nucleotides match TRBD1. After removal of 1 base from V and 1 base from J, the junction contained 5 bases not matched to a gene. This CDR3 has 15 residues. Germline V gene data show CDR1 as SGHDT and CDR2 as YYEEEE. In DNA form, the CDR3 reads TGTGCCAGCAGCTTGCCCGGGACAGTATCCTACGAGCAGTACTTC. Protein sequence: CASSLPGTVSYEQYF. Variable domain in full (rest from reference TRBV5-6 and TRBJ2-7): DAGVTQSPTHLIKTRGQQVTLRCSPKSGHDTVSWYQQALGQGPQFIFQYYEEEERQRGNFPDRFSGHQFPNYSSELNVNALLLGDSALYLCASSLPGTVSYEQYFGPGTRLTVT.

This chain links TRBV5-1 with TRBJ2-2; D perhaps matches TRBD1 (5 bases). This CDR3 spans 17 amino acids. V was cut by 0 bases and J by 4 bases, with 16 bases left in between. Germline assignment: CDR1 SGHRS and CDR2 YFSETQ. The CDR3 DNA reads as TGCGCCAGCAGCTTGGATGGTCAGGGTCTCGGCACCGGGGAGCTGTTTTTT. It is translated as CASSLDGQGLGTGELFF.

V gene TRBV23-1 combines with J gene TRBJ1-4, with D perhaps matching TRBD1 (6 bases). TRBV23-1 is treated as an ORF (open reading frame) with a function not yet certain. Trimming shortened V by 2 bases and J by 2 bases, and 9 bases separated the two germline ends. CDR3 length: 15 amino acids. For the CDR3, the DNA is TGCGCCAGCAGTCAACCTACAGGGACTAATGAAAAACTGTTTTTT. Encoded protein: CASSQPTGTNEKLFF.

This chain uses TRBV5-1 with TRBJ2-2; possible D gene TRBD2, 5 bases. V shed 0 bases and J shed 4 bases, with 10 bases lying between them. From germline, CDR1 is SGHRS and CDR2 YFSETQ. The CDR3 loop spans 15 amino acids. CDR3 nucleotide sequence: TGCGCCAGCAGCTTGGGGTCCGCGGGCACCGGGGAGCTGTTTTTT. Translation gives CASSLGSAGTGELFF.

The chain is built from TRBV18 and TRBJ1-2; 11 bases are shared with TRBD1. Germline values: CDR1 KGHSH, CDR2 LQKENI. The CDR3 runs 16 residues. The trim removed 5 bases at V and 2 bases at J, leaving 7 bases unmatched. The DNA of the CDR3 is TGTGCCAGCTCATCCGGGACAGGGGGGTCAAACTATGGCTACACCTTC. This codes for CASSSGTGGSNYGYTF.

The CDR3 bases are TGCGCCAGCAGCTTGCCGGGAGTAGGGACCGGGGAGCTGTTTTTT. This encodes CASSLPGVGTGELFF. The chain joins TRBV5-1 to TRBJ2-2; D might be TRBD2 (6 bases). Deletions cut 1 base from V and 5 bases from J, with 12 bases between. CDR1 and CDR2 (germline): SGHRS, YFSETQ. The CDR3 totals 15 residues.

In this sample, this clone turned up once. J is TRBJ2-5 and V is TRBV19; 7 nucleotides agree with TRBD2. The CDR3 has 13 amino acids. The germline CDR1 and CDR2 sequences are LNHDA and SQIVND (reference sequence). The junction had 2 bases not matched to a gene; V was cut back by 4 bases and J by 3 bases. DNA for the CDR3: TGTGCCAGTAGTACAGCGGGAAAAGAGACCCAGTACTTC. The encoded protein is CASSTAGKETQYF.

The genes are TRBV30 and TRBJ1-4; perhaps TRBD1 as D (6 bases). V gave up 1 base and J gave up 7 bases, with 16 bases separating them. From germline, CDR1 is GTSNPN and CDR2 SVGIG (reference sequence). CDR3 length equals 15 residues. The CDR3 coding sequence is TGTGCCTGGAGTGACCAGGGGAAGGGGGGTGAAAAACTGTTTTTT. This codes for CAWSDQGKGGEKLFF.

The CDR3 sequence: CASSVPSGSANEQFF. For the CDR3, the DNA is TGTGCCAGCAGTGTGCCTAGCGGGAGCGCAAATGAGCAGTTCTTC. This chain joins TRBV6-6 and TRBJ2-1; 10 nucleotides agree with TRBD2. The CDR3 covers 15 residues. The V and J ends lost 5 bases and 7 bases, in that order; junction bases with no gene match: 8. CDR1 is MNHNY and CDR2 is SVGAGI in the germline V gene (reference sequence).

The chain recombines TRBV5-1 with TRBJ1-3; perhaps TRBD1 as D (5 bases). In germline, CDR1 is SGHRS, CDR2 YFSETQ. This CDR3 has 14 residues. V shed 4 bases and J shed 3 bases, with 11 bases lying between them. The CDR3 loop is CASSEGVYGNTIYF. In DNA form, the CDR3 reads TGCGCCAGCAGCGAAGGGGTGTATGGAAACACCATATATTTT.

A word on this clone: In the same sample, other DNA sequences code for this CDR3. CDR3 sequence (DNA): TGTGCCAGCAGCCCGAGTCCTGACTCCTACGAGCAGTACTTC. Translated, it gives CASSPSPDSYEQYF. The gene calls are TRBV9 and TRBJ2-7; D uncertain. Between the trimmed V and J ends, which lost 4 bases and 0 bases, there was a span of 11 bases. This CDR3 spans 14 amino acids. CDR1 is SGDLS, CDR2 YYNGEE, per germline. The entire variable domain, with the rest obtained from reference TRBV9 and TRBJ2-7, is as follows: DSGVTQTPKHLITATGQRVTLRCSPRSGDLSVYWYQQSLDQGLQFLIQYYNGEERAKGNILERFSAQQFPDLHSELNLSSLELGDSALYFCASSPSPDSYEQYFGPGTRLTVT.

The CDR3 loop reads CASSRTSGAGTQYF. CDR3 DNA: TGCGCCAGCAGCCGGACTAGCGGGGCCGGGACCCAGTACTTC. V is TRBV10-1 and J is TRBJ2-5; 12 nucleotides line up with TRBD2. V dropped 6 bases and J dropped 7; count of bases not matched to a gene: 6. Germline lookup yields CDR1 WNHNN and CDR2 SYGVQD (reference sequence). This CDR3 has 14 residues.

Of note for this clone: The identical CDR3 is also encoded by other nucleotide sequences in the sample. The V and J genes are TRBV7-9 and TRBJ2-7; TRBD2 agrees at 13 bases. From germline, CDR1 is SEHNR and CDR2 FQNEAQ (reference sequence). Trimming cost V 4 bases and J 3 bases; bases outside gene matches: 3. This CDR3 contains 15 residues. CDR3 nucleotides: TGTGCCAGCAGCTCCTGGACTAGCGGGAGCTACGAGCAGTACTTC. Residues: CASSSWTSGSYEQYF.

The chain links TRBV6-6 to TRBJ1-5; weak D call: TRBD1 (5 bases). V was pared by 10 bases and J by 2 bases, with 15 bases between. CDR1 and CDR2 (germline): MNHNY, SVGAGI (reference sequence). The CDR3 spans 14 residues. CDR3 nucleotide sequence: TGTGCCACTACCTCAGGGTTAGGCAATCAGCCCCAGCATTTT. Translating gives CATTSGLGNQPQHF.

The V and J genes are TRBV27 and TRBJ2-7, with D perhaps matching TRBD2 (6 bases). Trimming cost V 4 bases and J 2 bases, with 12 bases left between them. Germline CDR1 and CDR2: MNHEY and SMNVEV (reference sequence). The CDR3 contains 14 residues. For the CDR3, the DNA is TGTGCCAGCAGTTCCCTGGGGAGGACCTACGAGCAGTACTTC. Its translation is CASSSLGRTYEQYF.

V usage is TRBV7-2 and J usage is TRBJ1-3; D call uncertain. CDR3 length: 14 residues. Trimming stripped 4 bases from V and 9 bases from J, with 16 bases between. Looked up from germline, CDR1 is SGHTA and CDR2 is FQGNSA. CDR3 loop: CASSSTPGKGTIYF. CDR3 coding DNA: TGTGCCAGCAGCTCTACTCCCGGGAAGGGCACCATATATTTT.

V gene TRBV4-3 combines with J gene TRBJ2-3; 10 bases map to TRBD2. This CDR3 comprises 16 residues. Unmatched junction bases numbered 7, after V lost 4 bases and J lost 3 bases. Germline V gene lookup returns CDR1 LGHNA and CDR2 YSLEER. The CDR3 sequence is CASSRHLAGETDTQYF. CDR3 in DNA: TGCGCCAGCAGCCGCCACCTAGCGGGGGAAACAGATACGCAGTATTTT.

V and J are TRBV5-1 and TRBJ1-2; TRBD1 aligns across 7 bases. Germline lookup yields CDR1 SGHRS and CDR2 YFSETQ. The CDR3 is made up of 15 amino acids. J was trimmed by 7 bases and V by 4 bases; bases with no gene match: 13. The CDR3 nucleotides read TGCGCCAGCAGCCCTACCACGGGACAGCGGGGTGGCTACACCTTC. Encoded protein: CASSPTTGQRGGYTF.

This rearrangement joins TRBV5-1 to TRBJ2-7, with 7 bases that match TRBD2. Germline CDR1 is SGHRS and CDR2 is YFSETQ. V lost 4 bases, J lost 1 base, and 8 bases stayed unmatched. This CDR3 is built from 15 residues. CDR3 sequence (DNA): TGCGCCAGCAGCCATCTAGCGGATCCTTCCTACGAGCAGTACTTC. Its protein is CASSHLADPSYEQYF.

The chain has TRBV30 and TRBJ2-7; 8 bases align to TRBD1. With 5 bases clipped from V and 1 base from J, the junction kept 4 bases outside the gene matches. Germline V gene data show CDR1 as GTSNPN and CDR2 as SVGIG (reference sequence). The CDR3 covers 13 residues. In DNA form, the CDR3 reads TGTGCCTGGGACAGGGGATTGTCCTACGAGCAGTACTTC. The encoded protein is CAWDRGLSYEQYF.

The chain employs TRBV19 and TRBJ1-6, with a weak D call TRBD1 (5 bases). V gave up 7 bases and J gave up 0 bases, with 13 bases separating them. Germline V gene sequence: CDR1 LNHDA, CDR2 SQIVND (reference sequence). The CDR3 spans 16 residues. The CDR3 spells CASKGTQGSYNSPLHF. The DNA of the CDR3 is TGTGCCAGTAAGGGAACCCAGGGCTCCTATAATTCACCCCTCCACTTT. Complete variable domain (other parts from reference TRBV19 and TRBJ1-6): DGGITQSPKYLFRKEGQNVTLSCEQNLNHDAMYWYRQDPGQGLRLIYYSQIVNDFQKGDIAEGYSVSREKKESFPLTVTSAQKNPTAFYLCASKGTQGSYNSPLHFGNGTRLTVT.